These 10 T cell receptor beta chains were all obtained from the same sample, sequenced in a study of T cells in localized non-small cell lung cancer. TCRdb keeps only in-frame clones here, not all; method: immunoSEQ multiplex PCR. The data contain 2,000 to 2,500 clones, roughly 20% of them seen just once; the ten biggest clones take up around a sixth. The specimen comprised normal lung tissue next to the tumor, sampled before any cancer treatment. These receptors were obtained from a man aged 35 to 69 with stage I squamous cell lung carcinoma.

This clone was observed a handful of times. V usage is TRBV11-3 and J usage is TRBJ2-3; 8 bases are shared with TRBD2. The CDR3 consists of 14 residues. Unmatched junction bases numbered 4, after V lost 4 bases and J lost 4 bases. CDR1 and CDR2 (germline): SGHNT, YENEEA. CDR3 sequence (DNA): TGTGCCAGCAGCTGGGGACTAGTATCAGATACGCAGTATTTT. Translating it yields CASSWGLVSDTQYF.

This clone came up a few times. The rearrangement links TRBV13 to TRBJ2-7, with unresolved D. Trimming cost V 1 base and J 0 bases, with 10 bases left between them. The CDR3 covers 15 residues. From germline, CDR1 is PRHDT and CDR2 FYEKMQ (reference sequence). CDR3 bases: TGTGCCAGCAGCTTAGCCATGGGCAGCTCCTACGAGCAGTACTTC. Encoded protein: CASSLAMGSSYEQYF.

By sample share, this clone is medium-sized (0.01 to 0.1%). The CDR3 region has the DNA TGTGCCAGCAGTGCCGGACAGGGGGCCTGGGAGCAGTTCTTC. Protein product: CASSAGQGAWEQFF. The chain combines TRBV6-8 with TRBJ2-1; 11 positions match TRBD1. The germline CDR1 and CDR2 sequences are MNHGY and SAAAGT. The trim removed 5 bases at V and 10 bases at J, leaving 7 bases unmatched. The CDR3 consists of 14 residues.

The chain is built from TRBV18 and TRBJ2-1; 14 nucleotides align to TRBD2. The CDR3 consists of 15 residues. With V trimmed by 4 bases and J by 7 bases, 3 bases remained unmatched. Germline lookup yields CDR1 KGHSH and CDR2 LQKENI. CDR3 DNA: TGTGCCAGCTCACGGGGACTAGCGGGAGAGAATGAGCAGTTCTTC. It codes for CASSRGLAGENEQFF. Complete variable domain (other parts from reference TRBV18 and TRBJ2-1): NAGVMQNPRHLVRRRGQEARLRCSPMKGHSHVYWYRQLPEEGLKFMVYLQKENIIDESGMPKERFSAEFPKEGPSILRIQQVVRGDSAAYFCASSRGLAGENEQFFGPGTRLTVL.

This clone appeared a few times. The chain joins TRBV19 to TRBJ1-1; a weak D match, TRBD1 (5 bases). Trimming shortened V by 3 bases and J by 3 bases, and 8 bases separated the two germline ends. The CDR3 consists of 13 residues. Germline V lookup: CDR1 LNHDA, CDR2 SQIVND (reference sequence). CDR3 loop: CASSIARDTEAFF. DNA of the CDR3: TGTGCCAGTAGTATTGCCAGGGACACTGAAGCTTTCTTT.

The chain uses TRBV6-8 and TRBJ2-6; 8 nucleotides match TRBD1. The CDR3 is 17 residues long. V dropped 6 bases and J dropped 2; count of bases not matched to a gene: 9. Germline V gene sequence: CDR1 MNHGY, CDR2 SAAAGT. CDR3 region: CASSPGTGDPGANVLTF. Written as DNA, the CDR3 is TGTGCCAGCAGCCCCGGGACAGGAGACCCTGGGGCCAACGTCCTGACTTTC.

The V call is TRBV19, the J call TRBJ1-5, with D maybe TRBD1 (6 bases). The CDR3 runs to 15 residues. CDR1 LNHDA and CDR2 SQIVND come from the germline V gene (reference sequence). V lost 10 bases and J lost 4, with 20 bases in between. CDR3 bases: TGTGCCACGGACTTAACAGGGAATGGGAATCAGCCCCAGCATTTT. Its translation: CATDLTGNGNQPQHF.

The chain employs TRBV6-8 and TRBJ2-6; 7 bases match TRBD2. The CDR3 has 15 residues. Germline values: CDR1 MNHGY, CDR2 SAAAGT. Trimming took 2 bases from V and 2 from J; bases not matched to a gene: 0. For the CDR3, the DNA is TGTGCCAGCAGTTACGCGGGAGCTGGGGCCAACGTCCTGACTTTC. Its translation is CASSYAGAGANVLTF.

V usage is TRBV7-4 and J usage is TRBJ2-3; no clear D. The CDR3 sequence is 16 residues long. The germline V and J ends were trimmed by 3 bases and 1 base, with 14 bases remaining between them. The V gene's germline CDR1 is SGHVT and CDR2 SQSDAQ. CDR3 region: CASSLDVAYRTDTQYF. CDR3 nucleotides: TGTGCCAGCAGCTTGGACGTAGCCTACCGCACAGATACGCAGTATTTT.

In its sample, this clone was seen a few times. This chain uses TRBV11-3 with TRBJ2-6; 8 positions match TRBD1. The ends lost 6 bases at V and 1 base at J; junction bases unmatched: 5. The CDR3 runs 16 residues. Germline assignment: CDR1 SGHNT and CDR2 YENEEA. The chain's CDR3 is CASRDRVESGANVLTF. The CDR3 DNA reads TGTGCCAGCAGGGACAGGGTGGAGTCTGGGGCCAACGTCCTGACTTTC.